A selection of T cell receptor beta chains follows, all from one sample in a study of cytomegalovirus exposure and HLA in healthy donors. Data came from immunoSEQ multiplex PCR; TCRdb stores just in-frame clones and leaves some out. The sample contains approximately 140,000 clones, 63% of which appear only once. The sample comprised PBMCs. All receptors derive from a woman aged 55 to 70 in good health and CMV-seropositive. Each CDR3 is given with its conserved first and last residue. A D gene is named only where the DNA matches it firmly. Clone size is not always given. Where it is, it says once, few, many or a class for expanded clones.

.,TRBV7-9,TRBJ1-3,.,TGTGCCAGCAGCTGGTACAGGGACCGATCTGGAAACACCATATATTTT,CASSWYRDRSGNTIYF
.,TRBV9,TRBJ2-5,.,TGTGCCAGCAGCGTAGACAGGGGAGGTTGGGAGACCCAGTACTTC,CASSVDRGGWETQYF
.,TRBV9,TRBJ2-1,.,TGTGCCAGCAGCGTAGAACCGGGACTGGGCAATGAGCAGTTCTTC,CASSVEPGLGNEQFF
.,TRBV2,TRBJ1-4,.,TGTGCCAGCAGTGAGAGGAGCCTACCAACTAATGAAAAACTGTTTTTT,CASSERSLPTNEKLFF
.,TRBV27,TRBJ2-7,.,TGTGCCAGCAGTTTACGGAGACTGAGCCTAGGGGTCTCTTACGAGCAGTACTTC,CASSLRRLSLGVSYEQYF
.,TRBV6-5,TRBJ2-3,.,TGTGCCAGCAGACCCCCGGGACTTGGCACAGATACGCAGTATTTT,CASRPPGLGTDTQYF
.,TRBV7-8,TRBJ2-2,.,TGTGCCAGCAGCTTAGCGGCCAGGGGAGTCACCGGGGAGCTGTTTTTT,CASSLAARGVTGELFF
.,TRBV5-1,TRBJ2-7,.,TGCGCCAGCAGCTTGGGGGGAACTACAGGGAACGAGCAGTACTTC,CASSLGGTTGNEQYF
TRBD2,TRBV15,TRBJ2-1,.,TGTGCCACCAGCAGAGGGTTGGGGACTAGCGGGGATGAGCAGTTCTTC,CATSRGLGTSGDEQFF
TRBD2,TRBV13,TRBJ2-1,.,TGTGCCAGCAGCTGGACTAGCGGGACGATTTATGAGCAGTTCTTC,CASSWTSGTIYEQFF
TRBD2,TRBV2,TRBJ2-2,.,TGTGCCAGCAGGAGTCTAGCGGGAGGTTGGACCGGGGAGCTGTTTTTT,CASRSLAGGWTGELFF
TRBD2,TRBV5-6,TRBJ2-3,.,TGTGCCAGCAGCCCCTGGACTAGCGGGAGGGGAGGGCAGTATTTT,CASSPWTSGRGGQYF
.,TRBV28,TRBJ2-5,.,TGTGCCAGCAGCCTGGGGCCGATGGGCCAGTACTTC,CASSLGPMGQYF
.,TRBV7-2,TRBJ2-7,.,TGTGCCAGCAGCTTAGGGGGGGACGTGAGCGAGCAGTACTTC,CASSLGGDVSEQYF
.,TRBV29-1,TRBJ2-7,.,TGCAGCTACCGGGACACCTACGAGCAGTACTTC,CSYRDTYEQYF
.,TRBV27,TRBJ2-7,few,TGTGCCAGCAGTTTTCGCGGGAAAGATTACGAGCAGTACTTC,CASSFRGKDYEQYF
.,TRBV7-2,TRBJ2-1,.,TGTGCCAGCAGCTTACGACTGACCAATGAGCAGTTCTTC,CASSLRLTNEQFF
TRBD2,TRBV5-1,TRBJ2-5,.,TGCGCCAGCAGCTTGGCGGGAGGGCCCCAAGAGACCCAGTACTTC,CASSLAGGPQETQYF
.,TRBV11-2,TRBJ2-5,.,TGTGCCAGCAGCTACCTTGCAGGACAAGAGACCCAGTACTTC,CASSYLAGQETQYF
.,TRBV5-1,TRBJ2-2,.,TGCGCCAGCAGGGGCCAGGGCACCGGGGAGCTGTTTTTT,CASRGQGTGELFF
.,TRBV25-1,TRBJ1-5,.,TGTGCCAGCAGCGACACCTCGACCGGGGGCAATCAGCCCCAGCATTTT,CASSDTSTGGNQPQHF
TRBD1,TRBV29-1,TRBJ1-1,.,TGCAGCGTGTGGGACAGGGGAGGTACTGAAGCTTTCTTT,CSVWDRGGTEAFF
.,TRBV5-1,TRBJ2-1,.,TGCGCCAGCAGCTTTTCGGGAGCCAACAATGAGCAGTTCTTC,CASSFSGANNEQFF
.,TRBV7-9,TRBJ1-1,.,TGTGCCAGCAGAAGTCAGGGTCCGAACACTGAAGCTTTCTTT,CASRSQGPNTEAFF
TRBD2,TRBV7-2,TRBJ2-5,.,TGTGCCAGCAGCAAGGGACTAGCGGGGGAGACCCAGTACTTC,CASSKGLAGETQYF
TRBD2,TRBV30,TRBJ2-7,.,TGTGCCACCTCAGGGACTAGCCCCTACGAGCAGTACTTC,CATSGTSPYEQYF
.,TRBV10-3,TRBJ1-2,once,TGTGCCATCAGTGATGAGGGATCTTGTGGCTACACCTTC,CAISDEGSCGYTF